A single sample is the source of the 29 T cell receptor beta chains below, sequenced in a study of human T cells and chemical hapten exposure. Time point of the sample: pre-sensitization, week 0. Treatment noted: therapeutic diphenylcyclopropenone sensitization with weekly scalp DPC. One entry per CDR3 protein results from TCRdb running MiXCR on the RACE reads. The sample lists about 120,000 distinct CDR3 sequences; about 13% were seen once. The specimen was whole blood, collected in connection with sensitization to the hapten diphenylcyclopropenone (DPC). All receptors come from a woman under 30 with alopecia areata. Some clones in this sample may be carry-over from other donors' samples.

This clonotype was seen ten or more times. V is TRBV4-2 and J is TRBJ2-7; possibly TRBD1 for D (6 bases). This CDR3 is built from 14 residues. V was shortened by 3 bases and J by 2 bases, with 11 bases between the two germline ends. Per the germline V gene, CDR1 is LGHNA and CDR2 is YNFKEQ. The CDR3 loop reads CASSQVDRTYEQYF. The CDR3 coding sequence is TGTGCCAGCAGCCAGGTAGACAGGACCTACGAGCAGTACTTC.

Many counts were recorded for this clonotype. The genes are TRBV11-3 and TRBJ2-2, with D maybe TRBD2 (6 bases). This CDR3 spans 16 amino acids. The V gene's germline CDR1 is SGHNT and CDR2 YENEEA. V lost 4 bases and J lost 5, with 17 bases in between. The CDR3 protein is CASSSGRGWATGELFF. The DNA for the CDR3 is TGTGCCAGCAGCTCTGGGCGGGGATGGGCGACCGGGGAGCTGTTTTTT.

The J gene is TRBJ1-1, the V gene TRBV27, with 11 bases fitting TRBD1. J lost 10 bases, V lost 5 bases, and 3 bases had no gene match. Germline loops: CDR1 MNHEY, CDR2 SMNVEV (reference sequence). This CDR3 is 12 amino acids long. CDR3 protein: CASSHGQGAAFF. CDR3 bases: TGTGCCAGCAGTCACGGACAGGGGGCAGCTTTCTTT.

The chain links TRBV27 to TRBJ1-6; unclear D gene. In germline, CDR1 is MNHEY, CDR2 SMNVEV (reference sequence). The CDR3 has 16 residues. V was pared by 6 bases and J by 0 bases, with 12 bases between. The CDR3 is CASRAGKSSYNSPLHF. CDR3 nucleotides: TGTGCCAGCAGAGCAGGAAAGAGCTCCTATAATTCACCCCTCCACTTT.

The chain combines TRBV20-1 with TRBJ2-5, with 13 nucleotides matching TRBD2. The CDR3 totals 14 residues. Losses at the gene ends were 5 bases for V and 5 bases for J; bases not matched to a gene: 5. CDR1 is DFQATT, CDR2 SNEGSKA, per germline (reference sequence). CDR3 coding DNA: TGCAGTGCTCTTACTAGCGGGGGGGCCGAGACCCAGTACTTC. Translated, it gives CSALTSGGAETQYF.

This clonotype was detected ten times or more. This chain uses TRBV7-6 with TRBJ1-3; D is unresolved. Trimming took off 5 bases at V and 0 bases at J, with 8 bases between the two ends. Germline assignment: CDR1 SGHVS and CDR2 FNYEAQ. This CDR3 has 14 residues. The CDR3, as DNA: TGTGCCAGCAGCACTCGTTCCTCTGGAAACACCATATATTTT. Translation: CASSTRSSGNTIYF. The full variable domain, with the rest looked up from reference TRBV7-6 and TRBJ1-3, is GAGVSQSPRYKVTKRGQDVALRCDPISGHVSLYWYRQALGQGPEFLTYFNYEAQQDKSGLPNDRFSAERPEGSISTLTIQRTEQRDSAMYRCASSTRSSGNTIYFGEGSWLTVV.

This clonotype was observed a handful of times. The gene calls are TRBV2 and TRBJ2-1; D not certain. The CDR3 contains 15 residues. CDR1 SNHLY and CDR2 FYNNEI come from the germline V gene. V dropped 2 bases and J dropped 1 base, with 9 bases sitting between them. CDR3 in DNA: TGTGCCAGCAGTGAAATACCGAAATCCTACAATGAGCAGTTCTTC. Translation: CASSEIPKSYNEQFF.

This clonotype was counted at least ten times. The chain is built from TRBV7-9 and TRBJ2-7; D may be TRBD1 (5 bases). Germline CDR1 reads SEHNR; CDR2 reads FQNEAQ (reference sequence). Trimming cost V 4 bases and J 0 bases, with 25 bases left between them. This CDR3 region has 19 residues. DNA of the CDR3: TGTGCCAGCAGCTCGGACGGTGGGGCCGAACCTTTTAGCTCCTACGAGCAGTACTTC. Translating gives CASSSDGGAEPFSSYEQYF.

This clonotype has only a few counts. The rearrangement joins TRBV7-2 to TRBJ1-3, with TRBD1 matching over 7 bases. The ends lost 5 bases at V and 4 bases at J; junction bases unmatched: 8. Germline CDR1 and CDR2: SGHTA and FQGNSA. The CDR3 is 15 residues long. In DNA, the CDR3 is TGTGCCAGCAGCACACAGGGGTTTCACGGAAACACCATATATTTT. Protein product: CASSTQGFHGNTIYF.

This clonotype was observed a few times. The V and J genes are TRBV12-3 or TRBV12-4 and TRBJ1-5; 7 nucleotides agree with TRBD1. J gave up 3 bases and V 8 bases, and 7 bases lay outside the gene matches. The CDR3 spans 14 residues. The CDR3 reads CASGSTGPNQPQHF. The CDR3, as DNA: TGTGCCAGCGGATCGACAGGGCCCAATCAGCCCCAGCATTTT.

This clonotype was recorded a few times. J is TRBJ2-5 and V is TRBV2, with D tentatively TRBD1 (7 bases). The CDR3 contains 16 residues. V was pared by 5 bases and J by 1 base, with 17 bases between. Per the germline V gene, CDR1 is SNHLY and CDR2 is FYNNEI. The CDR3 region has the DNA TGTGCCAGCAGTCTCAGAGGAGGGGGCTCCCAAGAGACCCAGTACTTC. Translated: CASSLRGGGSQETQYF.

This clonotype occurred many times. This CDR3 is CSARDLHAGVGETQYF. CDR3 sequence (DNA): TGCAGTGCTAGAGATCTTCATGCAGGGGTTGGAGAGACCCAGTACTTC. The V and J genes are TRBV20-1 and TRBJ2-5; possibly TRBD1 for D (6 bases). The germline V gene has CDR1 DFQATT and CDR2 SNEGSKA (reference sequence). The V gene lost 0 bases and the J gene lost 4 bases, with 18 bases spanning the gap. The length of the CDR3 is 16 residues.

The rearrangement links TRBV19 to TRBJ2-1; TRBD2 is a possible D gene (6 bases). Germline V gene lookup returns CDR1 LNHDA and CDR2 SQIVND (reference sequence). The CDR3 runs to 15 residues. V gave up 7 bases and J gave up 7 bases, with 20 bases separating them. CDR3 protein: CASTATGGGGNEQFF. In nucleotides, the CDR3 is TGTGCCAGTACCGCCACCGGAGGAGGAGGGAATGAGCAGTTCTTC. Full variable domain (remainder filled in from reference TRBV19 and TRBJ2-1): DGGITQSPKYLFRKEGQNVTLSCEQNLNHDAMYWYRQDPGQGLRLIYYSQIVNDFQKGDIAEGYSVSREKKESFPLTVTSAQKNPTAFYLCASTATGGGGNEQFFGPGTRLTVL.

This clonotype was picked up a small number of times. The CDR3 DNA follows: TGTGCCAGCAGTTCCCGCCTGGGCAGCCGGAATCAGCCCCAGCATTTT. This encodes CASSSRLGSRNQPQHF. The chain recombines TRBV27 with TRBJ1-5; D unclear. Germline V gives CDR1 MNHEY, CDR2 SMNVEV (reference sequence). The V gene lost 4 bases and the J gene lost 4 bases, with 17 bases spanning the gap. The CDR3 extends over 16 amino acids.

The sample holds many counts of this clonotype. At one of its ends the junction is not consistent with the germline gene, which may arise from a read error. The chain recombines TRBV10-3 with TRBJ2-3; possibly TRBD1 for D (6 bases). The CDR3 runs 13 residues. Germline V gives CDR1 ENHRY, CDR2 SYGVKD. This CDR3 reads CAINEGGTDTQYF. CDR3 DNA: TGTGCCATCAATGAGGGGGGCACAGATACGCAGTATTTT.

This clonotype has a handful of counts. The CDR3 DNA is TGTGCCAGCAGCTCGCGGGGGGCGGATGGAAACACCATATATTTT. It translates to CASSSRGADGNTIYF. The genes are TRBV7-2 and TRBJ1-3, with D perhaps matching TRBD1 (6 bases). V gave up 4 bases and J gave up 3 bases, with 13 bases separating them. Germline V gene sequence: CDR1 SGHTA, CDR2 FQGNSA. CDR3 length: 15 amino acids.

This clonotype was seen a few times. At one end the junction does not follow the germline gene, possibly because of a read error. In nucleotides, the CDR3 is TGTGCCAGCAGACCTGGGGCCAACGTCCTGACTTTC. Translated, it gives CASRPGANVLTF. The rearrangement uses TRBV5-1 and TRBJ2-6; no clear D. This CDR3 has 12 residues. The germline V gene encodes CDR1 SGHRS and CDR2 YFSETQ.

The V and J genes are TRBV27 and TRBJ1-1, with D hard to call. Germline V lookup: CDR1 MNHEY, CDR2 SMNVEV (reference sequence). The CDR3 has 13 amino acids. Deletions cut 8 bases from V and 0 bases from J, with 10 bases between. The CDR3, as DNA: TGTGCCAGCCGGAGGGAAATGAACACTGAAGCTTTCTTT. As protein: CASRREMNTEAFF.

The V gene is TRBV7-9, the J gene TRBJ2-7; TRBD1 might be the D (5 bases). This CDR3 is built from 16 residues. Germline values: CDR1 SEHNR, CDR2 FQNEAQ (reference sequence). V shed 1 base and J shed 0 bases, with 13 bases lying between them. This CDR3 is CASSLVSGPYSYEQYF. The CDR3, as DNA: TGTGCCAGCAGCTTAGTTTCAGGGCCCTACTCCTACGAGCAGTACTTC.

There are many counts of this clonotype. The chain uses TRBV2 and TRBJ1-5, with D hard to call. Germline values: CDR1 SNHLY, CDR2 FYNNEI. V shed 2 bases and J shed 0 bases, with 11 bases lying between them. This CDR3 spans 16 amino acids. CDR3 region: CASSETGSYSNQPQHF. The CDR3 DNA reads TGTGCCAGCAGTGAAACCGGGTCTTATAGCAATCAGCCCCAGCATTTT.

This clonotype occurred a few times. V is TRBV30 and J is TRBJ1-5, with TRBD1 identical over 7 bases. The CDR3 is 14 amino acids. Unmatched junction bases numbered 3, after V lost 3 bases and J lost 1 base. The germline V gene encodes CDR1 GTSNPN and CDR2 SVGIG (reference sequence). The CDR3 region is CAWRPGQSNQPQHF. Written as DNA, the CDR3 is TGTGCCTGGAGGCCGGGACAGAGCAATCAGCCCCAGCATTTT. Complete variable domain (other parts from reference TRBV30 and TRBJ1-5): SQTIHQWPATLVQPVGSPLSLECTVEGTSNPNLYWYRQAAGRGLQLLFYSVGIGQISSEVPQNLSASRPQDRQFILSSKKLLLSDSGFYLCAWRPGQSNQPQHFGDGTRLSIL.

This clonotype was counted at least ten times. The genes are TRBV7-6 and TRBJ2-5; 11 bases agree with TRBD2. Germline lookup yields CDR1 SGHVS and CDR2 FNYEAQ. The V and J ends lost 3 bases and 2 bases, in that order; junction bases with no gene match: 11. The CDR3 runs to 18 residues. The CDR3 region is CASSFSPTSGNSQETQYF. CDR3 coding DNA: TGTGCCAGCAGCTTCTCCCCGACTAGCGGGAATTCACAAGAGACCCAGTACTTC.

Written as DNA, the CDR3 is TGTGCCAGCTCACTCGAGCCGGGACAGTTCCCCTCTGGGGCCAACGTCCTGACTTTC. This codes for CASSLEPGQFPSGANVLTF. The rearrangement links TRBV18 to TRBJ2-6; 7 nucleotides align to TRBD1. This CDR3 is built from 19 residues. Germline assignment: CDR1 KGHSH and CDR2 LQKENI. Unmatched junction bases numbered 12, after V lost 4 bases and J lost 0 bases.

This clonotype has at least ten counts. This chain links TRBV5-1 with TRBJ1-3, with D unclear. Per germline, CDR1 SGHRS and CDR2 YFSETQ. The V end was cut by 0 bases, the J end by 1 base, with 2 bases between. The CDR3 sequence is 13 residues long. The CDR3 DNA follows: TGCGCCAGCAGCTTGGGGTCTGGAAACACCATATATTTT. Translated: CASSLGSGNTIYF.

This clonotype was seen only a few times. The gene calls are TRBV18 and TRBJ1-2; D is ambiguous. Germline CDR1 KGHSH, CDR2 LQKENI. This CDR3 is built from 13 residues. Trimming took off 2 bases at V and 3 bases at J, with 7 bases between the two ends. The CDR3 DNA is TGTGCCAGCTCACCAGGCAAATACTATGGCTACACCTTC. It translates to CASSPGKYYGYTF.

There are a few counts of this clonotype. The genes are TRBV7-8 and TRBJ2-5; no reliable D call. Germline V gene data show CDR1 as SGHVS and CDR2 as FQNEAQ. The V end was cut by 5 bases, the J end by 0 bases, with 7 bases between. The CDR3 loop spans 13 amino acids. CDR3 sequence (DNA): TGTGCCAGCAGCGGTCGGCACCAAGAGACCCAGTACTTC. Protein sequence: CASSGRHQETQYF.

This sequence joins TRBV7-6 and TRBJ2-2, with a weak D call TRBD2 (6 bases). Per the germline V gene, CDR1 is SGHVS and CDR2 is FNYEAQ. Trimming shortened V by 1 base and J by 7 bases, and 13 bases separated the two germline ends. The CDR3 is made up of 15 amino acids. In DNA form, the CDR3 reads TGTGCCAGCAGCTTAGACCCGGGACTCTACGGGGAGCTGTTTTTT. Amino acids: CASSLDPGLYGELFF.

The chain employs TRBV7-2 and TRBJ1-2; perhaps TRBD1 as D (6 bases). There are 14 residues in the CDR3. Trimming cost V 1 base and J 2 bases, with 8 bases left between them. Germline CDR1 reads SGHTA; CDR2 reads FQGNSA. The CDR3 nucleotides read TGTGCCAGCAGCTTAGAACAGGGCAACTATGGCTACACCTTC. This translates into CASSLEQGNYGYTF.

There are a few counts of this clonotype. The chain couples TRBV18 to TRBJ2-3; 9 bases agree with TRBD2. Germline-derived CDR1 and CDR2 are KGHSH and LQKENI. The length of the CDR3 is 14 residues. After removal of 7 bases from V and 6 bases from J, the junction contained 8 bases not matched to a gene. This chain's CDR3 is CASWSGGSRDTQYF. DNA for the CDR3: TGTGCCAGCTGGAGCGGGGGGTCACGGGATACGCAGTATTTT.